The 8 T cell receptor beta chains in this list originate from one sample, sequenced in a study of tumor-infiltrating lymphocytes in oesophageal squamous cell carcinoma. TCRdb itself ran the PCR reads through MiXCR, one entry per CDR3 protein. The sample holds about 21,000 distinct CDR3 sequences, 35% to 50% seen once. Sequencing used esophageal tumor tissue. These receptor sequences come from a male donor with esophageal squamous cell carcinoma.

The chain has TRBV7-4 and TRBJ2-1, with unresolved D. Near its end, the DNA agrees better with TRBJ2-7, so the J call may be wrong. CDR3 length equals 13 residues. Germline V lookup: CDR1 SGHVT, CDR2 SQSDAQ. CDR3 bases: TGTGCCAGCAGCTTAGAGGTCTCCTACGAGCAGTACTTC. Amino acids: CASSLEVSYEQYF.

This clonotype occurred a few times. The chain employs TRBV7-6 and TRBJ1-2, with 8 nucleotides matching TRBD1. The CDR3 sequence is 15 residues long. Unmatched junction bases numbered 6, after V lost 1 base and J lost 5 bases. Germline V CDR1 and CDR2: SGHVS, FNYEAQ. CDR3 in DNA: TGTGCCAGCAGCTTAGGACAGGGGCGCGAGTATGGCTACACCTTC. Amino acids: CASSLGQGREYGYTF. Complete variable domain (other parts from reference TRBV7-6 and TRBJ1-2): GAGVSQSPRYKVTKRGQDVALRCDPISGHVSLYWYRQALGQGPEFLTYFNYEAQQDKSGLPNDRFSAERPEGSISTLTIQRTEQRDSAMYRCASSLGQGREYGYTFGSGTRLTVV.

Turning to this clonotype: It is likely a read error, because the conserved phenylalanine at the end of the CDR3 is missing. It is unclear where the CDR3 begins or ends on the DNA, so no DNA is shown, and the CDR3 is as TCRdb lists it. The chain employs TRBV6-1 and TRBJ2-7. Germline assignment: CDR1 MNHNS and CDR2 SASEGT. 18 amino acids form the CDR3, both terminal residues included. This CDR3 is CASSEAFLEPYNEQFFGS.

The V and J genes are TRBV7-4 and TRBJ2-1; TRBD2 matches 10 bases. Germline values: CDR1 SGHVT, CDR2 SQSDAQ. The CDR3 covers 15 residues. With V trimmed by 5 bases and J by 2 bases, 3 bases remained unmatched. The CDR3 is CASSPSGRTYNEQFF. DNA for the CDR3: TGTGCCAGCAGCCCTAGCGGGAGAACCTACAATGAGCAGTTCTTC.

A remark on this clonotype: This may stem from a read error, because a much larger clone lies one nucleotide away. V and J are TRBV11-3 and TRBJ2-2; TRBD1 matches 10 bases. V was clipped by 3 bases and J by 3 bases; unmatched bases: 4. CDR3 length: 16 residues. CDR1 is SGHNT, CDR2 YENEEA, per germline. CDR3 protein: CASSFPGTGDTGELFF. The CDR3 nucleotides are TGTGCCAGCAGCTTTCCCGGGACAGGGGACACCGGGGAGCTGTTTTTT.

The chain couples TRBV10-1 to TRBJ2-7; D perhaps matches TRBD2 (5 bases). The DNA end is more similar to TRBJ2-5, so the J call may be wrong. Germline CDR1 WNHNN, CDR2 SYGVQD (reference sequence). This CDR3 comprises 16 residues. The CDR3 sequence: CASSESRLANQETQYF. CDR3 nucleotide sequence: TGCGCCAGCAGTGAGTCTCGCCTAGCCAACCAAGAGACCCAGTACTTC.

This clonotype was recorded a few times. The J gene is TRBJ2-5, the V gene TRBV7-3, with D unclear. The CDR3 has 13 amino acids. Germline-derived CDR1 and CDR2 are SGHTA and FQGTGA. The V and J ends lost 2 bases and 4 bases respectively, with 8 bases between them. Written as DNA, the CDR3 is TGTGCCAGCAGCTTAGAGTCTTCAGAGACCCAGTACTTC. Amino acid sequence: CASSLESSETQYF.

The chain employs TRBV7-3 and TRBJ2-1; TRBD2 agrees at 7 bases. Unmatched junction bases numbered 8, after V lost 0 bases and J lost 9 bases. The germline CDR1 and CDR2 sequences are SGHTA and FQGTGA. The CDR3 is 15 amino acids. As DNA, the CDR3 is TGTGCCAGCAGCTTAACAAGCGGGATTGGTAGTGAGCAGTTCTTC. This translates into CASSLTSGIGSEQFF.